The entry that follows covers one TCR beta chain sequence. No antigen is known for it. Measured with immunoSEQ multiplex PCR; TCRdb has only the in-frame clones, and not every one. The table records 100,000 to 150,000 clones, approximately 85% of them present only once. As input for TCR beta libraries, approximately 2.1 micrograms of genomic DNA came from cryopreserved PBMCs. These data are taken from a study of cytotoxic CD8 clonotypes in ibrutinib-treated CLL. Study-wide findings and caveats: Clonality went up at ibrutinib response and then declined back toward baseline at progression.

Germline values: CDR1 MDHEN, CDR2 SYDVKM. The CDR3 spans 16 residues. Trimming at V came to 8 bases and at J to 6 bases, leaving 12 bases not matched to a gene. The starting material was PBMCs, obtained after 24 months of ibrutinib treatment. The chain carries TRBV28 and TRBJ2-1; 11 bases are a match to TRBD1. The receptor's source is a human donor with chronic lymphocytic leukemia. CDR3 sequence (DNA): TGTGCCAGCGGGGGACCCGGGACAGGGGGTCGCAATGAGCAGTTCTTC. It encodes CASGGPGTGGRNEQFF.